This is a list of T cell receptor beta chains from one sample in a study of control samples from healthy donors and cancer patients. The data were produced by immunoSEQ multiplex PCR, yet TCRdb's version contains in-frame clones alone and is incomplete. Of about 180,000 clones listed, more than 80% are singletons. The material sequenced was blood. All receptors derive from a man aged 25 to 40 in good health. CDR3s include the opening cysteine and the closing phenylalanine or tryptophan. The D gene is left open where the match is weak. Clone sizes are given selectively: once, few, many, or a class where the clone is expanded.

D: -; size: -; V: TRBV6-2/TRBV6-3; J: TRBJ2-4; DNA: TGTGCCAGCAGCCGACCGGGACTTAAAGCGGACATTCAGTACTTC; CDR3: CASSRPGLKADIQYF
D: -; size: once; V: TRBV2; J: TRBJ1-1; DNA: TGTGCCAGGAGGGTTACGGCTGAAGCTTTCTTT; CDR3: CARRVTAEAFF
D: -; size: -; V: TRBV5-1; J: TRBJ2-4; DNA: TGCGCCAGCAGCTTGGCGTCGGGTGCCCGTGTAAACATTCAGTACTTC; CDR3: CASSLASGARVNIQYF
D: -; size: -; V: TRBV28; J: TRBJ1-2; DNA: TGTGCCAGCAGTTTAGGGGGGGTGTCTAACTATGGCTACACCTTC; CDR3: CASSLGGVSNYGYTF
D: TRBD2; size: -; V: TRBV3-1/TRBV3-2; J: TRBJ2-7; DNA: TGTGCCAGCAGCCCCCGGAGGCCTAGCGGGAGCTCCTACGAGCAGTACTTC; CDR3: CASSPRRPSGSSYEQYF
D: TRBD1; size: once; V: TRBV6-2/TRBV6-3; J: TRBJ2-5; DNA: TGTGCCAGCAGTTACCCAACAGGGGGAGGCGAGACCCAGTACTTC; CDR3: CASSYPTGGGETQYF
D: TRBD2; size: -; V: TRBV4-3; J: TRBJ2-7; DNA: TGCGCCAGCAGCCCGTATAGGACTAGCGGGGGGGCCGTCTTC; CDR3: CASSPYRTSGGAVF
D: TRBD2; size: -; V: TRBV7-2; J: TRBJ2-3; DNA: TGTGCCAGCAGCTTAGGAGCGGGGGGGCCAGATACGCAGTATTTT; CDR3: CASSLGAGGPDTQYF
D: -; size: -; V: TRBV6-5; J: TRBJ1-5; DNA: TGTGCCAGCAGTTGGGACAGCAATCAGCCCCAGCATTTT; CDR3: CASSWDSNQPQHF
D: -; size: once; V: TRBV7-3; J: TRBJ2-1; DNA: TGTGCCAGCAGCTCGTCCAGCTGGGATGAGCAGTTCTTC; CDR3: CASSSSSWDEQFF
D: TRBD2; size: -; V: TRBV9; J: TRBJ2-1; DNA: TGTGCCAGCAGCTCTGAGTGGACTAGCGGCAATGAGCAGTTCTTC; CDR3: CASSSEWTSGNEQFF
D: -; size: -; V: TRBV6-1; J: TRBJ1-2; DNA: TGTGCCAGCAGTGAAGCCTCCTATGGCTACACCTTC; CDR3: CASSEASYGYTF
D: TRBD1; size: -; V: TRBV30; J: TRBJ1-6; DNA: TGTGCCTGGGCTACCGGGACAGTCAATTCACCCCTCCACTTT; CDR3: CAWATGTVNSPLHF
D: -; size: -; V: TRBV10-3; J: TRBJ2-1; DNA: TGTGCCATCAACGGGGATACTAATGAGCAGTTCTTC; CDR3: CAINGDTNEQFF
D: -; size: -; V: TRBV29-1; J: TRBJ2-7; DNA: TGCAGCGTGATAGAAGGCACAGGGCACGAGCAGTACTTC; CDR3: CSVIEGTGHEQYF
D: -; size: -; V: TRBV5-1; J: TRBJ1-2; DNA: TGCGCCAGCAGCTTGGTCGGCTATGGCTACACCTTC; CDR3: CASSLVGYGYTF
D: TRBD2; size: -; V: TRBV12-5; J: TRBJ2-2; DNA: TGTGCTAGTGGTTTGACCTTAGGGTCAGGCCTAGGCGGGAGGACCTCCGGGGAGCTGTTTTTT; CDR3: CASGLTLGSGLGGRTSGELFF
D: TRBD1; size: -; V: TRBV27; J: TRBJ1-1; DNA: TGTGCCAGCAGTTTATCCGGGACAGGGGGTACTGAAGCTTTCTTT; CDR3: CASSLSGTGGTEAFF
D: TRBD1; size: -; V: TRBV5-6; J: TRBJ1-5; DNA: TGTGCCAGCAGCTTCCTCCAGACAGGGGGGAGCAATCAGCCCCAGCATTTT; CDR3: CASSFLQTGGSNQPQHF
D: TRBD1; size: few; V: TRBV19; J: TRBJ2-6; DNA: TGTGCCAGTAGTGACAGGGGGCGGGCTGGGGCCAACGTCCTGACTTTC; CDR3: CASSDRGRAGANVLTF
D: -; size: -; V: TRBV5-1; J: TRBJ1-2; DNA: TGCGCCAGCAGCTTGGGACCACGTAGCGGCTATGGCTACACCTTC; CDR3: CASSLGPRSGYGYTF